The clone carrying this T cell receptor beta chain was seen just once. V lost 4 bases to trimming and J lost 4 bases, with 11 bases between them. Looked up from germline, CDR1 is SGHTS and CDR2 is YDEGEE. This CDR3 is 14 amino acids long. This record comes from a study of CD4+ T cells in melanoma. Generated by immunoSEQ multiplex PCR, the TCRdb table keeps only in-frame clones and is missing some. The sample contains some 110,000 clones, over 80% of which appear only once. The sample taken for sequencing was peripheral blood. The gene calls are TRBV5-8 and TRBJ1-4; no reliable D call. The sequence derives from a human donor with melanoma. The CDR3 is CASSASLINEKLFF. The CDR3 coding sequence is TGTGCCAGCAGCGCCAGCTTGATTAATGAAAAACTGTTTTTT.